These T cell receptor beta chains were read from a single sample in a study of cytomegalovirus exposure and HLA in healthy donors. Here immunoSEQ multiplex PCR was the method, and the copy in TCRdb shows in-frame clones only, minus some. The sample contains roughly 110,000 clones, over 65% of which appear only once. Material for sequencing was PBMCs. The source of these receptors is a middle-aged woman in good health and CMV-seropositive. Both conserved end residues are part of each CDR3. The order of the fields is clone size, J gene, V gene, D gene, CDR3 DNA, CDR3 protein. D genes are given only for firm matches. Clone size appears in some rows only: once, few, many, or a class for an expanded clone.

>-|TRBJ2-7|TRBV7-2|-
TGTGCCAGCAGCAATCGACAGGTTATTATCGAGCAGTACTTC
CASSNRQVIIEQYF
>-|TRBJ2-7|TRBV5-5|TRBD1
TGTGCCAGCAGCGCTTGGGACAGGGGCTACGAGCAGTACTTC
CASSAWDRGYEQYF
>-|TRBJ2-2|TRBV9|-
TGTGCCACCTCAGACACACCGAACACCGGGGAGCTGTTTTTT
CATSDTPNTGELFF
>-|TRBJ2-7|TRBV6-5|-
TGTGCCAGCAGTTACTCTGGGGCAGGGGCGGTCTACGAGCAGTACTTC
CASSYSGAGAVYEQYF
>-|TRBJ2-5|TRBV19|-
TGTGCCAGTAGTATTGAAGGGAGGGGACATCAAGAGACCCAGTACTTC
CASSIEGRGHQETQYF
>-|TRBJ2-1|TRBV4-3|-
TGCGCCAGCAGCCAAGAAGTGCTGGACTTGAGATATCAGTTCTTC
CASSQEVLDLRYQFF
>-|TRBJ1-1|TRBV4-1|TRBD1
TGCGCCAGCAGCCAAGAACTACAGGGGACTGAAGCTTTCTTT
CASSQELQGTEAFF
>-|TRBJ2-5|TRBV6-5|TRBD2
TGTGCCAGCAGTTGGACTAGCGGGGTTAGACAAGAGACCCAGTACTTC
CASSWTSGVRQETQYF
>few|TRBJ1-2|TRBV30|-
TGTGCCTCTTCACTGGAGGCGGGGGCAGCCTGGATCTATGGCTACACCTTC
CASSLEAGAAWIYGYTF
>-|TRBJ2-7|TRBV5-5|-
TGTGCCAGCAGCCACGCGGGAACCTCCTACGAGCAGTACTTC
CASSHAGTSYEQYF
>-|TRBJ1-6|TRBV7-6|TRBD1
TGTGCCAGCAGCTTCTTGACAGGGATGAGCTCACCCCTCCACTTT
CASSFLTGMSSPLHF
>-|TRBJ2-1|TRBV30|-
TGTGCCTGGAGTGTGGGACTTTACAATGAGCAGTTCTTC
CAWSVGLYNEQFF
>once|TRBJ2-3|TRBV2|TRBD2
TGTGCCAGCAGTGACAGCCTAGCGGGTCCAATGAATACGCAGTATTTT
CASSDSLAGPMNTQYF
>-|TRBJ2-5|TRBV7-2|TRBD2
TGTGCCAGCAGCTTAGGCTGGACTAGCTTTGAGGTAGAGACCCAGTACTTC
CASSLGWTSFEVETQYF
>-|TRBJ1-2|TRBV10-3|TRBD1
TGTGCCATCAGTGAGTCAGGGACAGGGTTTGGCTACACCTTC
CAISESGTGFGYTF
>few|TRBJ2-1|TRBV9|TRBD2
TGTGCCAGCAGGTCTAGCGGTTCCAATGAGCAGTTCTTC
CASRSSGSNEQFF
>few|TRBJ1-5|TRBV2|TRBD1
TGTGCCAGCAGCGGACAGGGGCGGGGGCAGCCCCAGCATTTT
CASSGQGRGQPQHF
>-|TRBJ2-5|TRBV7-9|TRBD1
TGTGCCACGGAGGACAGGGGGACGGCCCAGTACTTC
CATEDRGTAQYF
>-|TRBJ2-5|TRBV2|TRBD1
TGTGCCAGCTGCCGGGACAGACAAGAGACCCAGTACTTC
CASCRDRQETQYF
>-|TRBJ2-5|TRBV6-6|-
TGTGCCAGCAGTGACACTACGGGGGAGACCCAGTACTTC
CASSDTTGETQYF
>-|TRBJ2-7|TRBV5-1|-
TGCGCCAGCAGGGAGGGGACGGGGAGCTACTACGAGCAGTACTTC
CASREGTGSYYEQYF
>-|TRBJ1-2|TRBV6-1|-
TGTGCCAGCAGTGAAAGAGTCCCCACCTTC
CASSERVPTF
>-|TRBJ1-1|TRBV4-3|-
TGCGCCAGCAGCCAAGATCCCGTCAGGGGTTCGAATGAGGTGACTGAAGCTTTCTTT
CASSQDPVRGSNEVTEAFF
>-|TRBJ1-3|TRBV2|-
TGTGCCCTCCGAGACTCTGGAAACACCATATATTTT
CALRDSGNTIYF
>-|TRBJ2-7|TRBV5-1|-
TGCGCCAGCAGCTTGAGGTCTCGGCAGGGGAGCGAGCAGTACTTC
CASSLRSRQGSEQYF
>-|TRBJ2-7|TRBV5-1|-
TGCGCCAGCACGGGCGGGGTGCCCTCCTACGAGCAGTACTTC
CASTGGVPSYEQYF
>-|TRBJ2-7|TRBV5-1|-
TGCGCCAGCAGCTTGGGACTAGAGAACGTCGAGCAGTACTTC
CASSLGLENVEQYF
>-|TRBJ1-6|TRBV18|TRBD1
TGTGCCAGCTCACAGGGGACAGGGGGACATAATTCACCCCTCCACTTT
CASSQGTGGHNSPLHF
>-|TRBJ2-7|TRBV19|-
TGTGCCAGTAGTATGGGGGGCTACGAGCAGTACTTC
CASSMGGYEQYF
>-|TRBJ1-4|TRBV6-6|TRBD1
TGTGCCAGCAGTTCCAGGGGGCTCAGCGAAAAACTGTTTTTT
CASSSRGLSEKLFF
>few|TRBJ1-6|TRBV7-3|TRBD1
TGTGCCAGCAGATGGACAGGGGGCTCCTATAATTCACCCCTCCACTTT
CASRWTGGSYNSPLHF